A single sample gave rise to the 14 T cell receptor beta chains below, sequenced in a study of beta chain features in type 1 diabetes. Of the isolated RNA, all was reverse transcribed, and so the sequenced material was expressed TCRB transcripts. Assay: immunoSEQ multiplex PCR; the TCRdb copy retains only in-frame clones and omits some. This sample yields around 690,000 clones, of which around 12% are seen a single time; 0.095% to 0.15% belongs to the top ten. Their target antigens are unknown. General study findings and limits: TCRB CDR3 length was moderately but significantly reduced in all four CD4+ subsets of Type 1 diabetes patients.

Sequenced: naive CD4+ T cells from blood. These receptors came from a young man with type 1 diabetes.

There are a few counts of this clone. The junction and the germline gene differ at one end; a read error may be behind it. The chain employs TRBV7-7 and TRBJ2-5; 10 bases match TRBD2. This CDR3 has 18 amino acids. Germline-derived CDR1 and CDR2 are SSHAT and FNYEAQ (reference sequence). CDR3 sequence reads: CASSRIPRLAGVQETQYF. The CDR3 DNA follows: TGTGCTAGCAGCAGAATCCCCCGGCTAGCGGGGGTGCAAGAGACCCAGTACTTC.

The gene calls are TRBV25-1 and TRBJ1-4; 11 bases fit TRBD1. From germline, CDR1 is MGHDK and CDR2 SYGVNS. Losses at the gene ends were 2 bases for V and 8 bases for J; bases not matched to a gene: 4. The CDR3 is 15 amino acids. The CDR3 bases are TGTGCCAGCAGTGAAGGACAGGGGGCTGACGAAAAACTGTTTTTT. Its translation is CASSEGQGADEKLFF.

This clone was observed a handful of times. The genes are TRBV29-1 and TRBJ1-1; D gene ambiguous. Germline-derived CDR1 and CDR2 are SQVTM and ANQGSEA. The CDR3 is 13 residues long. V shed 6 bases and J shed 5 bases, with 16 bases lying between them. CDR3 protein: CSVAPEARTEAFF. The CDR3 DNA follows: TGCAGCGTGGCCCCAGAGGCGAGGACTGAAGCTTTCTTT.

Only a few counts were recorded for this clone. The chain recombines TRBV7-2 with TRBJ2-1, with 12 nucleotides matching TRBD2. Germline CDR1 and CDR2: SGHTA and FQGNSA. This CDR3 spans 16 amino acids. Unmatched junction bases numbered 4, after V lost 0 bases and J lost 7 bases. The chain's CDR3 is CASSLAALAGGNEQFF. The CDR3 DNA sequence: TGTGCCAGCAGCTTAGCTGCGCTAGCGGGGGGGAATGAGCAGTTCTTC.

This clone came up a few times. V usage is TRBV29-1 and J usage is TRBJ2-4; 9 nucleotides agree with TRBD2. The CDR3 totals 15 residues. Germline CDR1 and CDR2: SQVTM and ANQGSEA. The V segment lost 5 bases and the J segment 6 bases; nucleotides outside the gene matches: 11. This CDR3 is CSVSYLTSGLNIQYF. For the CDR3, the DNA is TGCAGCGTTTCGTACCTGACTAGCGGATTAAACATTCAGTACTTC.

This chain uses TRBV7-6 with TRBJ2-5; 8 bases map to TRBD1. V lost 4 bases and J lost 2; bases outside the gene matches: 9. The CDR3 spans 16 residues. Germline CDR1 is SGHVS and CDR2 is FNYEAQ. In DNA form, the CDR3 reads TGTGCCAGCAGCTCGGGGGCCGGACAGGGTCAAGAGACCCAGTACTTC. Protein sequence: CASSSGAGQGQETQYF.

This CDR3 is CASSHGVYLTF. The CDR3 DNA follows: TGTGCCAGCAGTCATGGGGTTTACCTGACTTTC. The V call is TRBV28, the J call TRBJ2-6; no definite D call. This CDR3 region has 11 residues. Trimming pared 5 bases from V and 15 bases from J, leaving 11 bases between. Germline assignment: CDR1 MDHEN and CDR2 SYDVKM.

This clone has just a few counts. This chain connects TRBV29-1 to TRBJ2-7; a possible D gene is TRBD1 (6 bases). Germline CDR1 reads SQVTM; CDR2 reads ANQGSEA. V was cut by 0 bases and J by 2 bases, with 14 bases left in between. The CDR3 consists of 15 residues. The CDR3 sequence is CSVEDPQGRTYEQYF. DNA for the CDR3: TGCAGCGTTGAAGATCCACAGGGAAGGACCTACGAGCAGTACTTC.

The rearrangement joins TRBV4-3 to TRBJ2-3; tentative D call: TRBD2 (6 bases). The ends were cut back, 1 base at V and 5 bases at J, with 10 bases in the middle. Germline CDR1 is LGHNA and CDR2 is YSLEER. This CDR3 has 14 residues. In nucleotides, the CDR3 is TGCGCCAGCAGCCAAGGTCCTAGCGAAGATACGCAGTATTTT. Protein product: CASSQGPSEDTQYF.

This clone has more than one count but fewer than ten. The chain combines TRBV6-5 with TRBJ1-4; D remains unclear. The V end was cut by 3 bases, the J end by 4 bases, with 6 bases between. Germline lookup yields CDR1 MNHEY and CDR2 SVGAGI. The CDR3 is made up of 13 amino acids. The CDR3 nucleotides read TGTGCCAGCAGTTATCTGAGTAATGAAAAACTGTTTTTT. Amino acid sequence: CASSYLSNEKLFF.

The chain has TRBV7-2 and TRBJ2-3; D possibly corresponds to TRBD2 (6 bases). The germline V gene has CDR1 SGHTA and CDR2 FQGNSA. The ends were cut back, 1 base at V and 2 bases at J, with 10 bases in the middle. The CDR3 is 15 residues long. For the CDR3, the DNA is TGTGCCAGCAGCTTAGATAGCGGACACACAGATACGCAGTATTTT. It codes for CASSLDSGHTDTQYF.

The gene calls are TRBV5-4 and TRBJ2-3; the D gene is possibly TRBD1 (6 bases). The germline CDR1 and CDR2 sequences are SGHNT and YYREEE (reference sequence). V gave up 0 bases and J gave up 4 bases, with 9 bases separating them. The CDR3 spans 14 residues. The CDR3 sequence: CASSLEQGSDTQYF. As DNA, the CDR3 is TGTGCCAGCAGCTTGGAACAGGGATCAGATACGCAGTATTTT. Drawing the rest from reference TRBV5-4 and TRBJ2-3, the complete variable domain is ETGVTQSPTHLIKTRGQQVTLRCSSQSGHNTVSWYQQALGQGPQFIFQYYREEENGRGNFPPRFSGLQFPNYSSELNVNALELDDSALYLCASSLEQGSDTQYFGPGTRLTVL.

The chain carries TRBV4-2 and TRBJ1-3, with D unclear. Trimming removed 0 bases at V and 2 bases at J, with 5 bases between. Germline values: CDR1 LGHNA, CDR2 YNFKEQ. This CDR3 has 14 residues. The CDR3 sequence: CASSQESPGNTIYF. CDR3 in DNA: TGTGCCAGCAGCCAAGAATCCCCTGGAAACACCATATATTTT.

Only a few counts were recorded for this clone. The V gene is TRBV7-3, the J gene TRBJ2-3; 14 bases agree with TRBD2. The CDR3 contains 16 residues. V trimming: 5 bases; J trimming: 4 bases; junction bases outside the gene matches: 5. Per the germline V gene, CDR1 is SGHTA and CDR2 is FQGTGA. CDR3 in DNA: TGTGCCAGCAGCGCTCGGACTAGCGGGGGGCCAGATACGCAGTATTTT. Translation gives CASSARTSGGPDTQYF.